The 16 T cell receptor beta chains below were found in one sample sequenced in a study of blood T cell repertoires in COVID-19. Clones were read by immunoSEQ multiplex PCR, and TCRdb kept only the in-frame ones, dropping some. The sample carries approximately 250,000 clones, approximately 89% recorded once. Sample: PBMCs or T cells enriched from blood (not recorded which). These receptors were taken from a man between 35 and 55 years old who had been exposed to COVID-19.

The chain uses TRBV15 and TRBJ1-1; TRBD1 might be the D (5 bases). There are 16 residues in the CDR3. Trimming took 1 base from V and 0 from J, leaving 12 bases between them. The germline V gene has CDR1 LNHNV and CDR2 YYDKDF (reference sequence). CDR3 DNA sequence: TGTGCCACCAGCAGAGCGCAGGGCGTAATGAACACTGAAGCTTTCTTT. Translating it yields CATSRAQGVMNTEAFF.

V and J are TRBV11-2 and TRBJ1-2, with TRBD1 matching 8 bases. Germline V lookup: CDR1 SGHAT, CDR2 FQNNGV. CDR3 length: 14 amino acids. The junction had 4 bases not matched to a gene; V was cut back by 5 bases and J by 2 bases. The CDR3 bases are TGTGCCAGCAGCGTCGGACAGGGCAACTATGGCTACACCTTC. This translates into CASSVGQGNYGYTF. Based on the CDR3 plus reference TRBV11-2 and TRBJ1-2, the full variable domain is EAGVAQSPRYKIIEKRQSVAFWCNPISGHATLYWYQQILGQGPKLLIQFQNNGVVDDSQLPKDRFSAERLKGVDSTLKIQPAKLEDSAVYLCASSVGQGNYGYTFGSGTRLTVV.

The gene calls are TRBV29-1 and TRBJ2-4; 8 bases line up with TRBD1. V was pared by 5 bases and J by 0 bases, with 3 bases of the junction left unmatched. Germline-derived CDR1 and CDR2 are SQVTM and ANQGSEA. The CDR3 sequence is 14 residues long. This CDR3 reads CSVLQGGAKNIQYF. The CDR3 nucleotides are TGCAGCGTTTTACAGGGGGGAGCCAAAAACATTCAGTACTTC.

This clone was seen only once. CDR3 protein: CASSINDRGYEQYF. The CDR3 nucleotides are TGTGCCAGTAGTATCAATGACAGGGGCTACGAGCAGTACTTC. V is TRBV19 and J is TRBJ2-7; 8 bases fit TRBD1. The CDR3 has 14 residues. Germline CDR1 is LNHDA and CDR2 is SQIVND (reference sequence). J was trimmed by 3 bases and V by 3 bases; bases with no gene match: 4.

The V and J genes are TRBV19 and TRBJ1-2; 8 bases map to TRBD1. Unmatched junction bases numbered 0, after V lost 2 bases and J lost 4 bases. This CDR3 contains 13 residues. Germline CDR1 reads LNHDA; CDR2 reads SQIVND (reference sequence). Written as DNA, the CDR3 is TGTGCCAGTAGTATACAGGGGGCCTATGGCTACACCTTC. It translates to CASSIQGAYGYTF.

The chain combines TRBV30 with TRBJ2-7; the match to TRBD2 covers 13 bases. The trim removed 4 bases at V and 3 bases at J, leaving 18 bases unmatched. Per the germline V gene, CDR1 is GTSNPN and CDR2 is SVGIG (reference sequence). CDR3 size: 19 residues. The CDR3 coding sequence is TGTGCCTGGACCTCGGGGGTCGGGACTAGCGGGACTTTTTACTACGAGCAGTACTTC. Its protein is CAWTSGVGTSGTFYYEQYF.

The CDR3 here is CATGTGTYTF. The CDR3 DNA is TGTGCCACCGGGACAGGGACCTACACCTTC. The chain is built from TRBV2 and TRBJ1-2; 9 positions agree with TRBD1. V gave up 10 bases and J gave up 10 bases; unmatched junction bases: 4. Germline V gives CDR1 SNHLY, CDR2 FYNNEI. The CDR3 has 10 residues.

In DNA form, the CDR3 reads TGTGCCAGCAGCTCTCGAGGGAACGACAGGGGCTCTGGGGCCAACGTCCTGACTTTC. Its translation is CASSSRGNDRGSGANVLTF. The chain links TRBV21-1 to TRBJ2-6; TRBD1 is the table's D call and was not checked against the DNA. TRBV21-1 is labeled a pseudogene. The CDR3 is made up of 19 amino acids.

V usage is TRBV5-4 and J usage is TRBJ2-5, with 9 nucleotides matching TRBD2. Trimming at V came to 3 bases and at J to 2 bases, leaving 5 bases not matched to a gene. The CDR3 sequence is 15 residues long. Germline values: CDR1 SGHNT, CDR2 YYREEE (reference sequence). CDR3: CASSYSGSNQETQYF. In DNA form, the CDR3 reads TGTGCCAGCAGCTATAGCGGGAGTAATCAAGAGACCCAGTACTTC.

V is TRBV4-3 and J is TRBJ2-2, with 10 bases aligning to TRBD2. CDR1 and CDR2 from the germline V gene are LGHNA and YSLEER. This CDR3 is built from 15 residues. The V gene end was trimmed by 0 bases and the J gene end by 7 bases; junction bases not matched to a gene: 2. CDR3 sequence (DNA): TGCGCCAGCAGCCAAGATAGCGGGAGGTTCGGGGAGCTGTTTTTT. It specifies CASSQDSGRFGELFF.

This rearrangement joins TRBV5-4 to TRBJ1-1; 12 nucleotides line up with TRBD1. V trimming: 4 bases; J trimming: 4 bases; junction bases outside the gene matches: 14. This CDR3 comprises 18 residues. CDR1 SGHNT and CDR2 YYREEE come from the germline V gene (reference sequence). The CDR3 loop is CASSEGVGQGATSTEAFF. The CDR3 DNA reads as TGTGCCAGCAGCGAGGGGGTGGGACAGGGGGCGACGTCCACTGAAGCTTTCTTT.

This clone showed up just once. J is TRBJ1-3 and V is TRBV7-9; no firm D call. CDR1 is SEHNR and CDR2 is FQNEAQ in the germline V gene (reference sequence). V shed 5 bases and J shed 0 bases, with 17 bases lying between them. This CDR3 has 17 residues. CDR3 region: CASSPPLRYSSGNTIYF. In nucleotides, the CDR3 is TGTGCCAGCAGCCCCCCCTTGCGGTATTCCTCTGGAAACACCATATATTTT.

J is TRBJ1-6 and V is TRBV3-1 (or the pseudogene TRBV3-2), with D hard to call. The CDR3 is 14 residues long. V gave up 4 bases and J gave up 7 bases, with 11 bases separating them. Germline-derived CDR1 and CDR2 are LGHDT and YNNKEL (reference sequence). For the CDR3, the DNA is TGTGCCAGCAGCCTCCTCGAGGGAAATTCACCCCTCCACTTT. Amino acid sequence: CASSLLEGNSPLHF.

The CDR3 DNA reads TGTGCCAGCAGACAGACAGGGGCCCAACGATCACCCCTCCACTTT. Translating gives CASRQTGAQRSPLHF. This rearrangement joins TRBV6-4 to TRBJ1-6; 8 bases match TRBD1. V gave up 6 bases and J gave up 10 bases; unmatched junction bases: 11. Germline CDR1 is MRHNA and CDR2 is SNTAGT. The CDR3 runs 15 residues.

The rearrangement joins TRBV5-1 to TRBJ2-5; 7 nucleotides line up with TRBD1. The J segment lost 4 bases and the V segment lost 2 bases, leaving 20 bases of the junction unmatched. The CDR3 consists of 19 residues. The V gene's germline CDR1 is SGHRS and CDR2 YFSETQ. The CDR3 loop reads CASSFRARNRDSLRETQYF. The DNA of the CDR3 is TGCGCCAGCAGCTTCCGCGCACGAAATCGGGACAGTCTTAGAGAGACCCAGTACTTC.

This chain uses TRBV3-1 (or the pseudogene TRBV3-2) with TRBJ2-2; 8 bases match TRBD1. Trimming took 8 bases from V and 6 from J; bases not matched to a gene: 5. Germline loops: CDR1 LGHDT, CDR2 YNNKEL (reference sequence). This CDR3 contains 13 residues. The CDR3 sequence is CASWHRGSGELFF. The CDR3 nucleotides read TGTGCCAGCTGGCACAGGGGGTCCGGGGAGCTGTTTTTT.